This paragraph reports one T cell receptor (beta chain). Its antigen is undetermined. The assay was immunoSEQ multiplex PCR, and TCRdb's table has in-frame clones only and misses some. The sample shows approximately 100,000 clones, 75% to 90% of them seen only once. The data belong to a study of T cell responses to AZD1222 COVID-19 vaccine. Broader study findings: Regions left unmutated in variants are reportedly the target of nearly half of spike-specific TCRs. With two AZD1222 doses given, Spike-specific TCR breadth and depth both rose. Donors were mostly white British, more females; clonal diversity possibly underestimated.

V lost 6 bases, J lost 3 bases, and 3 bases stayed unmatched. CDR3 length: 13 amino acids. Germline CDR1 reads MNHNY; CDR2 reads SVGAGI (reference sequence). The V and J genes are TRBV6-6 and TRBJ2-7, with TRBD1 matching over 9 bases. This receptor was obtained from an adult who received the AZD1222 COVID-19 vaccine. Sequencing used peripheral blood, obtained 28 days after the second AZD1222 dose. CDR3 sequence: CASRGDRDYEQYF. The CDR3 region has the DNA TGTGCCAGCAGGGGGGACAGGGACTACGAGCAGTACTTC.